A single sample gave rise to the 15 T cell receptor beta chains below, sequenced in a study of glioma-infiltrating T cells after dendritic cell vaccination listed by TCRdb under 2016. Library preparation employed the immunoSEQ multiplex PCR assay. The table was pulled from immuneACCESS by TCRdb, which kept in-frame rearrangements only. Such tables lose some clones; where checked, under half of the loss comes from unresolved V genes, and the rest has no known cause. Present in this sample are fewer than 85,000 clones, under 90% of which were seen just once. The biggest ten clones account for under 8% of the sample. Here the sequenced sample was blood, taken before dendritic cell vaccination. The origin of the receptors is a human donor with glioblastoma.

In its sample, this clone was seen once. The V call is TRBV6-5, the J call TRBJ1-1; D unclear. This CDR3 comprises 14 residues. CDR1 is MNHEY, CDR2 SVGAGI, per germline. The V gene lost 0 bases and the J gene lost 7 bases, with 12 bases spanning the gap. CDR3 bases: TGTGCCAGCAGTTACTCAGAGGGAGCTATTGAAGCTTTCTTT. It specifies CASSYSEGAIEAFF.

V and J are TRBV27 and TRBJ2-2; D is ambiguous. The V and J ends lost 2 bases and 9 bases respectively, with 13 bases between them. The CDR3 extends over 14 amino acids. Germline lookup yields CDR1 MNHEY and CDR2 SMNVEV (reference sequence). As DNA, the CDR3 is TGTGCCAGCAGTTTACAAGACTCGTACCGGGAGCTGTTTTTT. This translates into CASSLQDSYRELFF.

This chain joins TRBV5-1 and TRBJ1-2; 8 bases align to TRBD1. From germline, CDR1 is SGHRS and CDR2 YFSETQ. With 4 bases clipped from V and 4 bases from J, the junction kept 9 bases outside the gene matches. This CDR3 has 15 residues. CDR3 sequence reads: CASSNGGQGFYGYTF. The CDR3 region has the DNA TGCGCCAGCAGCAACGGAGGACAGGGATTCTATGGCTACACCTTC. Combining the CDR3 with reference TRBV5-1 and TRBJ1-2 gives the whole variable domain KAGVTQTPRYLIKTRGQQVTLSCSPISGHRSVSWYQQTPGQGLQFLFEYFSETQRNKGNFPGRFSGRQFSNSRSEMNVSTLELGDSALYLCASSNGGQGFYGYTFGSGTRLTVV.

CDR3 coding DNA: TGTGCCAGCAGCCTAGGACAGGGTGATTACTATGGCTACACCTTC. This sequence encodes CASSLGQGDYYGYTF. The genes are TRBV7-2 and TRBJ1-2, with TRBD1 matching over 8 bases. The CDR3 contains 15 residues. J gave up 3 bases and V 5 bases, and 8 bases lay outside the gene matches. CDR1 is SGHTA, CDR2 FQGNSA, per germline.

The chain couples TRBV5-1 to TRBJ1-1, with 7 bases lining up with TRBD1. V gave up 3 bases and J gave up 4 bases; unmatched junction bases: 9. Germline V gives CDR1 SGHRS, CDR2 YFSETQ. The CDR3 consists of 15 residues. The DNA for the CDR3 is TGCGCCAGCAGCTCCAACAGGGGCCAGGTCACTGAAGCTTTCTTT. Its protein product is CASSSNRGQVTEAFF.

The V call is TRBV5-4, the J call TRBJ2-1, with 7 positions matching TRBD1. Germline assignment: CDR1 SGHNT and CDR2 YYREEE (reference sequence). The CDR3 is 15 amino acids. V lost 6 bases, J lost 2 bases, and 8 bases stayed unmatched. CDR3 sequence (DNA): TGTGCCAGCAAACCCGAGGGGGCCACCTACAATGAGCAGTTCTTC. Protein product: CASKPEGATYNEQFF.

The genes are TRBV28 and TRBJ1-5; the match to TRBD1 covers 8 bases. The germline gives CDR1 MDHEN, CDR2 SYDVKM. Trimming cost V 5 bases and J 5 bases; bases outside gene matches: 11. CDR3 length equals 16 residues. The CDR3 reads CASSRYLGTGYQPQHF. CDR3 bases: TGTGCCAGCAGTCGCTATCTAGGGACAGGATATCAGCCCCAGCATTTT. The full variable domain, in which reference TRBV28 and TRBJ1-5 provide the parts outside the CDR3, is DVKVTQSSRYLVKRTGEKVFLECVQDMDHENMFWYRQDPGLGLRLIYFSYDVKMKEKGDIPEGYSVSREKKERFSLILESASTNQTSMYLCASSRYLGTGYQPQHFGDGTRLSIL.

This clone occurred once. The chain is built from TRBV5-4 and TRBJ2-3; D is unresolved. Germline lookup yields CDR1 SGHNT and CDR2 YYREEE (reference sequence). The V gene lost 0 bases and the J gene lost 1 base, with 6 bases spanning the gap. CDR3 length: 14 amino acids. In DNA, the CDR3 is TGTGCCAGCAGCTTGGAACTCGGCACAGATACGCAGTATTTT. Translating it yields CASSLELGTDTQYF.

The chain links TRBV5-6 to TRBJ1-6; 7 bases are a match to TRBD1. This CDR3 spans 14 amino acids. The V and J ends lost 4 bases and 6 bases, in that order; junction bases with no gene match: 4. Germline CDR1 SGHDT, CDR2 YYEEEE. The CDR3 here is CASSPGQFNSPLHF. Written as DNA, the CDR3 is TGTGCCAGCAGCCCGGGACAGTTTAATTCACCCCTCCACTTT.

This rearrangement joins TRBV15 to TRBJ2-7; D unresolved. With 3 bases removed from V and 6 bases from J, the gap between germline ends came to 15 bases. CDR3 length: 14 amino acids. CDR1 is LNHNV, CDR2 YYDKDF, per germline (reference sequence). The CDR3 region has the DNA TGTGCCACCAGCAGGGAGTCCGACTCAACCGAGCAGTACTTC. Residues: CATSRESDSTEQYF.

The chain is built from TRBV2 and TRBJ2-7; tentative D call: TRBD1 (6 bases). Trimming removed 1 base from V and 1 base from J, with 8 bases in between. The CDR3 runs to 14 residues. Looked up from germline, CDR1 is SNHLY and CDR2 is FYNNEI. In DNA, the CDR3 is TGTGCCAGCAGTGAAGGGGGGCGATCCTACGAGCAGTACTTC. Its translation is CASSEGGRSYEQYF.

The chain joins TRBV4-2 to TRBJ1-6, with D perhaps matching TRBD1 (5 bases). CDR1 and CDR2 (germline): LGHNA, YNFKEQ. The CDR3 is 17 amino acids. V lost 3 bases and J lost 7, with 19 bases in between. DNA of the CDR3: TGTGCCAGCAGCCAGCTATCCGGGGACGCGGGGAATTCACCCCTCCACTTT. Its translation is CASSQLSGDAGNSPLHF.

The rearrangement uses TRBV7-9 and TRBJ1-2, with TRBD1 identical over 8 bases. The junction had 3 bases not matched to a gene; V was cut back by 6 bases and J by 0 bases. This CDR3 has 14 amino acids. Germline V CDR1 and CDR2: SEHNR, FQNEAQ (reference sequence). The CDR3 reads CASSSGQANYGYTF. DNA of the CDR3: TGTGCCAGCAGTTCGGGACAGGCTAACTATGGCTACACCTTC.

The chain links TRBV11-1 to TRBJ2-7; the D gene is possibly TRBD2 (6 bases). Deletions cut 4 bases from V and 0 bases from J, with 16 bases between. Germline-derived CDR1 and CDR2 are SGHAT and FQDESV (reference sequence). The CDR3 is 16 amino acids. The CDR3 protein is CASSYRRDYSSYEQYF. The CDR3 DNA is TGTGCCAGCAGCTATAGGAGGGATTATAGCTCCTACGAGCAGTACTTC.

The genes are TRBV23-1 and TRBJ1-4, with 7 bases matching TRBD1. TRBV23-1 is designated an ORF whose function remains uncertain. V lost 3 bases, J lost 4 bases, and 8 bases stayed unmatched. This CDR3 contains 16 residues. DNA for the CDR3: TGCGCCAGCAGTCATTCGCACCGGGACAGTAATGAAAAACTGTTTTTT. Translating gives CASSHSHRDSNEKLFF.